This TCR beta chain was captured by sequencing in a study of shared clonotypes between healthy human individuals. This CDR3 comprises 16 residues. V gave up 6 bases and J gave up 2 bases, with 20 bases separating them. Germline V gene sequence: CDR1 SGHVS, CDR2 FQNEAQ. Comment on this clone: Its specificity is unknown.

The repertoire was sequenced with immunoSEQ multiplex PCR; TCRdb's copy has only in-frame clones and lacks some. The data hold approximately 720,000 clones, with 90% to 95% observed a single time. Points from the study as a whole: The sharing of 5% to 5.5% of naive CD4 clonotypes was seen across a handful of donors. Naive subsets usually exceeded memory subsets in estimated richness. The four-donor shared clonotypes exceeded non-shared clonotypes in generation probability, with non-shared ones scoring lower. Clonotype sharing across donors was expected to vary with sequencing depth.

Selected positively for CCR7 and CD45RO-negative, naive CD8 cells excluded terminally differentiated effector memory CD45RA+ cells. V usage is TRBV7-8 and J usage is TRBJ2-7; possibly TRBD1 or TRBD2 for D (5 bases each). The sequence was obtained from a young man in good health. Material: naive CD8+ T cells sorted from blood. The CDR3 DNA sequence: TGTGCCAGCAGTGCCGGCGTGTGGGACCCAGCCTACGAGCAGTACTTC. Protein sequence: CASSAGVWDPAYEQYF.